This TCR beta chain was captured by sequencing in a study of blood T cell repertoires in COVID-19. About the research overall: COVID-19 samples collected from the United States, Italy and Spain covered acute and convalescent phases. PBMCs, B-cell-depleted T cells, or T cells were the source of the cDNA or gDNA that made up the material.

The method was immunoSEQ multiplex PCR; TCRdb's version includes in-frame clones alone and lacks a portion of them. The table includes roughly 220,000 clones, approximately 82% detected once. Which cohort a participant joined came from the clinical history participants gave. CDR3 length equals 14 residues. The germline V gene has CDR1 LNHDA and CDR2 SQIVND (reference sequence). Trimming removed 7 bases from V and 3 bases from J, with 13 bases in between. The TCR comes from a middle-aged man who had recovered from COVID-19. The V and J genes are TRBV19 and TRBJ2-1, with D perhaps TRBD2 (6 bases). Material for sequencing was PBMCs or T cells enriched from blood (not recorded which). The CDR3 bases are TGTGCCAGTAATCGGGACTTTGGCTACAATGAGCAGTTCTTC. The encoded protein is CASNRDFGYNEQFF.